This T cell receptor (beta chain) was sequenced in a study of graft-versus-host responses after intestinal transplantation. Turning to the study itself: Tacrolimus plus steroids were given to all recipients for roughly three years, preceded by anti-thymocyte globulin induction.

V was cut by 0 bases and J by 1 base, with 6 bases left in between. This CDR3 region has 14 residues. Germline V lookup: CDR1 LGHNA, CDR2 YSLEER. TCRdb's copy holds only in-frame clones and misses some; the assay was immunoSEQ multiplex PCR. This sample has some 95,000 clones, with roughly nine tenths found just once. Study-wide points: GvH clones detected in recipient marrow included some appearing first in ileum or blood.

Comment on this clone: As yet, its antigen is unknown.

Sample: unstimulated CD8+ T cells sorted from spleen or lymph node cells, taken before intestinal transplant. This TCR was recovered from a human donor who received an intestinal transplant. V usage is TRBV4-3 and J usage is TRBJ1-1; D remains ambiguous. Here the CDR3 reads CASSQDSGNTEAFF. CDR3 in DNA: TGCGCCAGCAGCCAAGATTCCGGGAACACTGAAGCTTTCTTT.